The 4 T cell receptor beta chains listed next were all sequenced from one sample in a study of blood T cell repertoires in COVID-19. Repertoires were generated with immunoSEQ multiplex PCR, while TCRdb's copy carries only in-frame clones and drops some. The sample has about 160,000 clones; about 85% are singletons. Input material: PBMCs or T cells enriched from blood (not recorded which). Receptor source: a woman in her forties with acute COVID-19.

The genes are TRBV9 and TRBJ2-5, with D perhaps TRBD1 (5 bases). CDR3 length equals 13 residues. From germline, CDR1 is SGDLS and CDR2 YYNGEE. Between the trimmed V and J ends, which lost 7 bases and 4 bases, there was a span of 14 bases. CDR3 coding DNA: TGTGCCAGCCGGCCCGACAGAACAGAGACCCAGTACTTC. Translation: CASRPDRTETQYF.

The table lists this clone with a count of one. The chain is built from TRBV11-2 and TRBJ2-7; perhaps TRBD2 as D (6 bases). The CDR3 contains 15 residues. Germline CDR1 SGHAT, CDR2 FQNNGV. V lost 0 bases and J lost 4, with 13 bases in between. CDR3 region: CASSLDERAIYEQYF. CDR3 sequence (DNA): TGTGCCAGCAGCTTAGATGAGCGGGCCATTTACGAGCAGTACTTC.

The chain joins TRBV4-1 to TRBJ2-5; 10 positions match TRBD2. CDR3 length: 19 residues. J gave up 1 base and V 0 bases, and 11 bases lay outside the gene matches. In germline, CDR1 is MGHRA, CDR2 YSYEKL. CDR3 bases: TGCGCCAGCAGCCAAGACCCTAGGGGAGCGGGAGGGCCCCAAGAGACCCAGTACTTC. It translates to CASSQDPRGAGGPQETQYF.

The J gene is TRBJ1-6, the V gene TRBV5-8, with 9 bases aligning to TRBD1. The CDR3 sequence is 16 residues long. Germline V gene data show CDR1 as SGHTS and CDR2 as YDEGEE. V lost 4 bases and J lost 7; bases outside the gene matches: 9. The chain's CDR3 is CASSAEQGAGNSPLHF. DNA of the CDR3: TGTGCCAGCAGCGCGGAACAGGGGGCTGGGAATTCACCCCTCCACTTT. The whole variable domain, filled in from reference TRBV5-8 and TRBJ1-6, reads EAGVTQSPTHLIKTRGQQATLRCSPISGHTSVYWYQQALGLGLQFLLWYDEGEERNRGNFPPRFSGRQFPNYSSELNVNALELEDSALYLCASSAEQGAGNSPLHFGNGTRLTVT.